A single sample is the source of the 18 T cell receptor beta chains below, sequenced in a study of spatial heterogeneity in lung cancer. TCRdb re-called the 5' RACE reads with MiXCR, one entry per CDR3 protein. The table shows just over 25,000 distinct CDR3 sequences, with 9.5% to 15% occurring only once. Time point in this sample: sample taken at primary tumor resection. TCRs were sequenced from unsorted whole RNA of tumor, nontumor lung or PBMC. The sequences come from PBMCs, collected at surgery. The receptors come from a female donor with early-stage non-small cell lung cancer.

This clonotype has ten or more counts. V is TRBV11-1 and J is TRBJ2-1; 10 bases match TRBD1. V was clipped by 2 bases and J by 2 bases; unmatched bases: 3. The CDR3 runs to 16 residues. Germline lookup yields CDR1 SGHAT and CDR2 FQDESV (reference sequence). The CDR3 nucleotides are TGTGCCAGCAGCTTACCCGGACAGGGGGCCTACAATGAGCAGTTCTTC. The encoded protein is CASSLPGQGAYNEQFF.

Many counts were recorded for this clonotype. The gene calls are TRBV5-4 and TRBJ2-3; a weak D match, TRBD2 (6 bases). Germline assignment: CDR1 SGHNT and CDR2 YYREEE (reference sequence). The CDR3 totals 18 residues. Trimming pared 0 bases from V and 1 base from J, leaving 18 bases between. CDR3 residues: CASSLGSLDSSGTDTQYF. In DNA form, the CDR3 reads TGTGCCAGCAGCTTGGGGTCCCTAGACTCTAGCGGCACAGATACGCAGTATTTT. The whole variable domain, filled in from reference TRBV5-4 and TRBJ2-3, reads ETGVTQSPTHLIKTRGQQVTLRCSSQSGHNTVSWYQQALGQGPQFIFQYYREEENGRGNFPPRFSGLQFPNYSSELNVNALELDDSALYLCASSLGSLDSSGTDTQYFGPGTRLTVL.

The chain has TRBV7-8 and TRBJ2-3; possibly TRBD2 for D (6 bases). From germline, CDR1 is SGHVS and CDR2 FQNEAQ. V lost 5 bases and J lost 0, with 18 bases in between. This CDR3 has 17 residues. CDR3 sequence: CASSIRGTTTSTDTQYF. DNA of the CDR3: TGTGCCAGCAGCATACGGGGGACCACAACTAGCACAGATACGCAGTATTTT. Complete variable domain (other parts from reference TRBV7-8 and TRBJ2-3): GAGVSQSPRYKVAKRGQDVALRCDPISGHVSLFWYQQALGQGPEFLTYFQNEAQLDKSGLPSDRFFAERPEGSVSTLKIQRTQQEDSAVYLCASSIRGTTTSTDTQYFGPGTRLTVL.

Within the sample, this clonotype is medium-sized. This sequence joins TRBV20-1 and TRBJ2-7, with D perhaps matching TRBD1 (6 bases). The CDR3 runs 12 residues. CDR1 DFQATT and CDR2 SNEGSKA come from the germline V gene (reference sequence). Trimming pared 5 bases from V and 3 bases from J, leaving 11 bases between. The DNA of the CDR3 is TGCAGTGCTCGCCAGGGGATCTACGAGCAGTACTTC. Residues: CSARQGIYEQYF.

This clonotype has ten or more counts. This rearrangement joins TRBV7-2 to TRBJ2-1, with 9 nucleotides matching TRBD1. V lost 5 bases, J lost 4 bases, and 9 bases stayed unmatched. CDR1 is SGHTA and CDR2 is FQGNSA in the germline V gene. The CDR3 is 16 residues long. The CDR3 sequence is CASSTQPGQGYNEQFF. Here the CDR3 DNA reads TGTGCCAGCAGCACCCAACCGGGACAGGGTTACAATGAGCAGTTCTTC.

The V gene is TRBV29-1, the J gene TRBJ2-7, with D maybe TRBD2 (5 bases). The CDR3 has 12 amino acids. With 4 bases removed from V and 3 bases from J, the gap between germline ends came to 10 bases. From germline, CDR1 is SQVTM and CDR2 ANQGSEA. The CDR3 region has the DNA TGCAGCGTTGCGCAGCGGAGCTACGAGCAGTACTTC. It translates to CSVAQRSYEQYF.

This clonotype showed up many times. This chain joins TRBV19 and TRBJ2-3; TRBD2 agrees at 7 bases. V shed 7 bases, J shed 0 bases, and the junction held 7 bases outside the gene matches. The CDR3 totals 15 residues. The germline CDR1 and CDR2 sequences are LNHDA and SQIVND (reference sequence). DNA for the CDR3: TGTGCCAGTACCACGGGACTAACTAGCACAGATACGCAGTATTTT. It encodes CASTTGLTSTDTQYF.

This clonotype has a count of ten or more. The V gene is TRBV3-1, the J gene TRBJ2-5; D is undetermined. Germline V gene lookup returns CDR1 LGHDT and CDR2 YNNKEL (reference sequence). With 0 bases removed from V and 2 bases from J, the gap between germline ends came to 4 bases. The CDR3 has 13 residues. The CDR3 spells CASSQDPQETQYF. The CDR3 DNA sequence: TGTGCCAGCAGCCAAGACCCACAAGAGACCCAGTACTTC.

This clonotype has a count of ten or more. This chain connects TRBV27 to TRBJ1-2; 12 bases match TRBD1. The CDR3 sequence is 18 residues long. The germline V gene encodes CDR1 MNHEY and CDR2 SMNVEV (reference sequence). V trimming: 2 bases; J trimming: 6 bases; junction bases outside the gene matches: 13. In nucleotides, the CDR3 is TGTGCCAGCAGTTTACAAGTCCCCCTGGGACAGGGGGCGAATGGCTACACCTTC. Its protein product is CASSLQVPLGQGANGYTF.

This clonotype was seen repeatedly, ten times or more. The chain links TRBV20-1 to TRBJ2-7, with 10 bases that match TRBD1. CDR1 is DFQATT and CDR2 is SNEGSKA in the germline V gene (reference sequence). The CDR3 runs to 15 residues. The V segment lost 5 bases and the J segment 0 bases; nucleotides outside the gene matches: 7. CDR3 in amino acids: CSAYPGQGSSYEQYF. CDR3 coding DNA: TGCAGTGCTTATCCGGGACAGGGGAGCTCCTACGAGCAGTACTTC.

This clonotype has a handful of counts. This rearrangement joins TRBV10-1 to TRBJ2-7; D is possibly TRBD1 (6 bases). Trimming took off 10 bases at V and 2 bases at J, with 24 bases between the two ends. Germline CDR1 and CDR2: WNHNN and SYGVQD (reference sequence). The CDR3 runs 16 residues. CDR3 DNA sequence: TGCGCCAACGAGACAGGAGACGAGTATATGGCCTACGAGCAGTACTTC. It translates to CANETGDEYMAYEQYF.

This clonotype came up many times. V gene TRBV6-5 combines with J gene TRBJ1-2, with D perhaps TRBD1 (5 bases). The CDR3 contains 12 residues. Per germline, CDR1 MNHEY and CDR2 SVGAGI. Trimming took 7 bases from V and 1 from J, leaving 7 bases between them. The CDR3 loop is CASKQDNYGYTF. The DNA of the CDR3 is TGTGCCAGCAAACAGGATAACTATGGCTACACCTTC.

This clonotype was counted many times. V is TRBV5-1 and J is TRBJ2-5; a possible D gene is TRBD2 (6 bases). Trimming cost V 4 bases and J 2 bases, with 18 bases left between them. The length of the CDR3 is 16 residues. Germline CDR1 is SGHRS and CDR2 is YFSETQ. CDR3 amino acids: CASSLSPGDGQETQYF. CDR3 nucleotide sequence: TGCGCCAGCAGCCTAAGCCCGGGGGACGGACAAGAGACCCAGTACTTC.

This clonotype was recorded many times. This chain uses TRBV4-3 with TRBJ2-5, with 12 bases aligning to TRBD2. The length of the CDR3 is 17 residues. Germline CDR1 is LGHNA and CDR2 is YSLEER. The V gene end was trimmed by 1 base and the J gene end by 8 bases; junction bases not matched to a gene: 11. CDR3 nucleotide sequence: TGCGCCAGCAGCCAAGGCGGGACTAGCGGGCTGGGGGATACCCAGTACTTC. It translates to CASSQGGTSGLGDTQYF.

This clonotype was counted many times. This chain connects TRBV2 to TRBJ2-2; D is undetermined. The CDR3 has 13 amino acids. Germline-derived CDR1 and CDR2 are SNHLY and FYNNEI. Trimming shortened V by 7 bases and J by 1 base, and 7 bases separated the two germline ends. DNA for the CDR3: TGTGCCAGCAATATTTTGAACACCGGGGAGCTGTTTTTT. It encodes CASNILNTGELFF.

This clonotype was observed a handful of times. The chain is built from TRBV6-5 and TRBJ2-2; D gene unclear. CDR3 size: 11 residues. The germline CDR1 and CDR2 sequences are MNHEY and SVGAGI. V gave up 10 bases and J gave up 6 bases, with 9 bases separating them. The CDR3 protein is CATVISGELFF. CDR3 in DNA: TGTGCCACCGTGATATCCGGGGAGCTGTTTTTT.

The table lists this clonotype with many counts. The J gene is TRBJ2-7, the V gene TRBV11-3; D gene unclear. The CDR3 consists of 13 residues. V lost 0 bases to trimming and J lost 6 bases, with 9 bases between them. CDR1 is SGHNT, CDR2 YENEEA, per germline. Here the CDR3 DNA reads TGTGCCAGCAGCTTAGATCGGGTTGGCGAGCAGTACTTC. Translation: CASSLDRVGEQYF. Full variable domain (rest looked up from reference TRBV11-3 and TRBJ2-7): EAGVVQSPRYKIIEKKQPVAFWCNPISGHNTLYWYLQNLGQGPELLIRYENEEAVDDSQLPKDRFSAERLKGVDSTLKIQPAELGDSAVYLCASSLDRVGEQYFGPGTRLTVT.

This clonotype has at least ten counts. The chain combines TRBV28 with TRBJ2-6; D unresolved. There are 13 residues in the CDR3. The germline V gene has CDR1 MDHEN and CDR2 SYDVKM. V was trimmed by 8 bases and J by 0 bases, leaving 5 bases between them. CDR3 loop: CASLSSGANVLTF. The CDR3 bases are TGTGCCAGCCTATCCTCTGGGGCCAACGTCCTGACTTTC.